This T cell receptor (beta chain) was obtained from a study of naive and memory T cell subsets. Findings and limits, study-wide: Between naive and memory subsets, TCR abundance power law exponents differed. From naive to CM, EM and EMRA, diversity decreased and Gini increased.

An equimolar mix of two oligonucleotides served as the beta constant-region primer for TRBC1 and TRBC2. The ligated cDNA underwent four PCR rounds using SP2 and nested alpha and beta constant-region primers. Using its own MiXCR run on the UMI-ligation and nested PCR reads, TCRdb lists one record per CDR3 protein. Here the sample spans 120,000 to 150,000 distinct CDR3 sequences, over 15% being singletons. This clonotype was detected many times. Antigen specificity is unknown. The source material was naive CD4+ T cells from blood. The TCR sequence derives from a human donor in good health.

The CDR3 DNA follows: TGTGCCAGCAGTTACAGGAGGGAAACAGATACGCAGTATTTT. Translating it yields CASSYRRETDTQYF. This chain links TRBV6-5 with TRBJ2-3, with D perhaps matching TRBD2 (6 bases). The CDR3 length is 14 residues. Trimming cost V 2 bases and J 3 bases, with 9 bases left between them. Germline V gene data show CDR1 as MNHEY and CDR2 as SVGAGI.